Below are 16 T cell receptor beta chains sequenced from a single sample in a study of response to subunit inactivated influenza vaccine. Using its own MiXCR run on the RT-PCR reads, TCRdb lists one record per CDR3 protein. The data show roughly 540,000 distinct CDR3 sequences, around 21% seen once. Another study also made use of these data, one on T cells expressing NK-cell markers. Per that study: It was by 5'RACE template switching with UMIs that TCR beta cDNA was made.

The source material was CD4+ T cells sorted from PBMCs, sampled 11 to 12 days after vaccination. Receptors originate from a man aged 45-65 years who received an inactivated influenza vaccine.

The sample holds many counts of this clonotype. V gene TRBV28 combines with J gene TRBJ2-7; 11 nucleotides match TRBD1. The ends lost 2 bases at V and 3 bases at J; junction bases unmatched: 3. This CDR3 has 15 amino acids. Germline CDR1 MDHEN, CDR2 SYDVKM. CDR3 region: CASSLGGQGVYEQYF. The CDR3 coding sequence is TGTGCCAGCAGTTTAGGGGGACAGGGGGTCTACGAGCAGTACTTC.

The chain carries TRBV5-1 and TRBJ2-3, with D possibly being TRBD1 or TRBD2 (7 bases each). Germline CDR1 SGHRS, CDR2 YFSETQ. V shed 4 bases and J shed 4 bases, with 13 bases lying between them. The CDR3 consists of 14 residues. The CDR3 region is CASSQTGRADTQYF. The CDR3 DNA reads TGCGCCAGCAGCCAGACAGGGAGGGCAGATACGCAGTATTTT.

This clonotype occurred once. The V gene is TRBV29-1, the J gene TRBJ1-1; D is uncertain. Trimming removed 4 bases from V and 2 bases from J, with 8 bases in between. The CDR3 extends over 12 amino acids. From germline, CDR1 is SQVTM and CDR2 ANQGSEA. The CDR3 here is CSVVGVNTEAFF. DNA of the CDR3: TGCAGCGTTGTCGGGGTAAACACTGAAGCTTTCTTT.

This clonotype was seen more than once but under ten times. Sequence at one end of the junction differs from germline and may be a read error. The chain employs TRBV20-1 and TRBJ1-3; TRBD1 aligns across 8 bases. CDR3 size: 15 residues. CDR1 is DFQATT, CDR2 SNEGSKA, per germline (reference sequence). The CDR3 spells CSARGDRNSGNTIYF. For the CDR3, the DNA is TGCAGTGCAAGAGGGGACAGGAACTCTGGAAACACCATATATTTT.

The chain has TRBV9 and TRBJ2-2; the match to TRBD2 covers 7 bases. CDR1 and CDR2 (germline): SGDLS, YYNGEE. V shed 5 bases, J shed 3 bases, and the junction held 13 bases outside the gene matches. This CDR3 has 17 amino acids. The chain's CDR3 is CASSNRGGSEYTGELFF. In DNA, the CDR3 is TGTGCCAGCAGTAACCGGGGCGGGAGCGAGTACACCGGGGAGCTGTTTTTT.

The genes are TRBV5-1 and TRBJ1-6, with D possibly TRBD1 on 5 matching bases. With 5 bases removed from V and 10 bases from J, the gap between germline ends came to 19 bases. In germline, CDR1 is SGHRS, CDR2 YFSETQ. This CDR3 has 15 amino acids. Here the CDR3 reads CASSLQGDKRSPLHF. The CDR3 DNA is TGCGCCAGCAGTCTTCAGGGCGACAAAAGGTCACCCCTCCACTTT.

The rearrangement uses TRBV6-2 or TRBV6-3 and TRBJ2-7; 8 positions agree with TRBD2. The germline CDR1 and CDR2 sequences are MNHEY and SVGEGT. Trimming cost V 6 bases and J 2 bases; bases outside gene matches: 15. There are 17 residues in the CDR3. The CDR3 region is CASSRWILAGLPYEQYF. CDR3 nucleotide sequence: TGTGCCAGCAGCCGTTGGATTCTAGCGGGTTTACCCTACGAGCAGTACTTC.

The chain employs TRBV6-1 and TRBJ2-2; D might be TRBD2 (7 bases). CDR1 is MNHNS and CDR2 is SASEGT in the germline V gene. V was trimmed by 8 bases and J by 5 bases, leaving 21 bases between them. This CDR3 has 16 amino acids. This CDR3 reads CASRKTGGPRTGELFF. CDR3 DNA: TGTGCCAGCCGGAAAACGGGGGGCCCGAGAACCGGGGAGCTGTTTTTT.

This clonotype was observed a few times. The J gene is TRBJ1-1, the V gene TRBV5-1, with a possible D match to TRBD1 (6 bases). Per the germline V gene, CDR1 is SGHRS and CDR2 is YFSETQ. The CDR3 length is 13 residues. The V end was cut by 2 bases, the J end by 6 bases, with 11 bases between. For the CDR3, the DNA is TGCGCCAGCAGCTTCCAACAGGGCCCTGAAGCTTTCTTT. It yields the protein CASSFQQGPEAFF.

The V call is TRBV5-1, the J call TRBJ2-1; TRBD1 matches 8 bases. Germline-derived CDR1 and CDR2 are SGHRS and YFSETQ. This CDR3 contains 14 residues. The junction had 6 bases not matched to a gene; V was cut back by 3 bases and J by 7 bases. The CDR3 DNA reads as TGCGCCAGCAGCTCCCGGACAGGGAGGAATGAGCAGTTCTTC. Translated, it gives CASSSRTGRNEQFF.

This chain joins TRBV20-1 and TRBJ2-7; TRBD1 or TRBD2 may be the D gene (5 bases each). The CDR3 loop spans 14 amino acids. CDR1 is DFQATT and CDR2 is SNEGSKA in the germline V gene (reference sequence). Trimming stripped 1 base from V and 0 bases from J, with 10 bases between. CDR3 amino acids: CSARGGTSSYEQYF. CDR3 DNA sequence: TGCAGTGCTAGAGGGGGGACGAGCTCCTACGAGCAGTACTTC.

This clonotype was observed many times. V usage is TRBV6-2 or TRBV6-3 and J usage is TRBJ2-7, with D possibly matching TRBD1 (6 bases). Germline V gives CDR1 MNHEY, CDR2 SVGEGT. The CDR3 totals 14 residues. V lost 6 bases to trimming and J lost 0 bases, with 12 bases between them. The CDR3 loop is CASRHLTGSYEQYF. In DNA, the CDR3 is TGTGCCAGCAGGCACCTGACAGGCTCCTACGAGCAGTACTTC.

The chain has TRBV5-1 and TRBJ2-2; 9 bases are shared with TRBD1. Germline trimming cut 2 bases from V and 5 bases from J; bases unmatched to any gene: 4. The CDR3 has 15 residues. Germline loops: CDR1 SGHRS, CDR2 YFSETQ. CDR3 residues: CASSFGQGPTGELFF. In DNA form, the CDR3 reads TGCGCCAGCAGCTTCGGACAGGGGCCAACCGGGGAGCTGTTTTTT.

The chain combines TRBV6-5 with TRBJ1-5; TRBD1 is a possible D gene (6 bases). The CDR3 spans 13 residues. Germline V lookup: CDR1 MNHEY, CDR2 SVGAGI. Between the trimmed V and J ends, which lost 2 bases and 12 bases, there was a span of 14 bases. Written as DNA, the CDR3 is TGTGCCAGCAGTTACGCACCTAAGGGGGTCCAGCATTTT. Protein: CASSYAPKGVQHF.

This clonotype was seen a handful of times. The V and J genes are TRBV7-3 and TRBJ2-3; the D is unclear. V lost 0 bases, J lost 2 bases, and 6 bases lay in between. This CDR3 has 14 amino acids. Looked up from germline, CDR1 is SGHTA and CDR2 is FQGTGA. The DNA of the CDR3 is TGTGCCAGCAGCTTAACATCTATCACAGATACGCAGTATTTT. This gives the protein CASSLTSITDTQYF.

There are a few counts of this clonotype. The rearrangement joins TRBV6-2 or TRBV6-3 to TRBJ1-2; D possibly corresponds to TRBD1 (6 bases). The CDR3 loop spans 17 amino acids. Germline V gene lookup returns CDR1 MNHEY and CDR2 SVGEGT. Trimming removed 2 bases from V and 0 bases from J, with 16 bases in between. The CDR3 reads CASSYVSDRRANYGYTF. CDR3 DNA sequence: TGTGCCAGCAGTTACGTCTCGGACAGAAGAGCTAACTATGGCTACACCTTC.